This TCR beta chain originates from a study of T cells in Graves' hyperthyroidism and ophthalmopathy. This clonotype was counted at least ten times. Using RNA transcripts as the source, TCR beta CDR3 regions were amplified. The study used the HTBI primer set for a first-round RT-PCR of the TCR CDR3. TCRdb itself ran the multiplex PCR reads through MiXCR, one entry per CDR3 protein. Among roughly 380,000 distinct CDR3 sequences, approximately 18% were seen once, and the ten largest hold about a sixth. V lost 11 bases and J 7 bases, leaving 17 bases between the germline ends. This CDR3 has 12 amino acids. Germline V CDR1 and CDR2: MNHNS, SASEGT.

The sequence derives from a woman in her thirties or forties with Graves' ophthalmopathy. V and J are TRBV6-1 and TRBJ2-5; D is perhaps TRBD1 (5 bases). Sequencing used blood. The CDR3 sequence is CACVWGAGTQYF. The CDR3, as DNA: TGTGCCTGCGTCTGGGGCGCTGGGACCCAGTACTTC.